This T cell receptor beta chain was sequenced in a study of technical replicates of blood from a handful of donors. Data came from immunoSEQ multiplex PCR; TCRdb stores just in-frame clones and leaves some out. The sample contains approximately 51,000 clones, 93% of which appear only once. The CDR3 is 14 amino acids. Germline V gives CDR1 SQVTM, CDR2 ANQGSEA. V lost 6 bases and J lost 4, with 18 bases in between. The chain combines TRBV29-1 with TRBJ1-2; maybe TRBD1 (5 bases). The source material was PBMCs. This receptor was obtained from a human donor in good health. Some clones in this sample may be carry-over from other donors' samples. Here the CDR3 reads CSVEPRDGGYGYTF. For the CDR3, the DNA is TGCAGCGTCGAGCCGCGGGACGGAGGCTATGGCTACACCTTC.